Listed below are T cell receptor beta chains from one sample, sequenced in a study of blood T cell repertoires in COVID-19. The data were produced by immunoSEQ multiplex PCR, yet TCRdb's version contains in-frame clones alone and is incomplete. The data contain approximately 200,000 clones, 84% of them seen just once; the ten biggest clones take up roughly 7%. The source material was PBMCs or T cells enriched from blood (not recorded which). Receptors were obtained from a man aged 35-49 years who had recovered from COVID-19. The CDR3 runs from the conserved cysteine through the conserved F or W. A D gene is named only where the DNA matches it firmly. Clone size is stated in some rows and not others, as once, few, many or a class when expanded.

d_call j_call v_call clone_size cdr3_aa cdr3_nt
TRBD1 TRBJ1-1 TRBV29-1 few CSGGQVQNTEAFF TGCAGCGGGGGACAGGTGCAGAACACTGAAGCTTTCTTT
NA TRBJ1-4 TRBV3-1/TRBV3-2 NA CASSQGFGGGEKLFF TGTGCCAGCAGCCAAGGGTTTGGGGGGGGCGAAAAACTGTTTTTT
TRBD1 TRBJ2-5 TRBV5-1 NA CASSLGDRGRETQYF TGCGCCAGCAGCTTGGGGGACAGGGGCAGGGAGACCCAGTACTTC
TRBD2 TRBJ2-1 TRBV27 NA CASSVSGGSNEQFF TGTGCCAGCAGTGTCTCGGGGGGGTCCAATGAGCAGTTCTTC
TRBD2 TRBJ2-3 TRBV5-5 NA CASSRTGLAVTDTQYF TGTGCCAGCAGCCGTACCGGACTAGCGGTCACAGATACGCAGTATTTT
TRBD1 TRBJ2-3 TRBV27 NA CASSSPGTGGRYTQYF TGTGCCAGCAGTTCCCCAGGGACAGGGGGCAGGTATACGCAGTATTTT
TRBD1 TRBJ2-6 TRBV7-3 NA CASSLRQGRSGANVLTF TGTGCCAGCAGCTTACGACAGGGGCGCTCTGGGGCCAACGTCCTGACTTTC
NA TRBJ2-7 TRBV4-3 NA CASSQDLGGTYEQYF TGCGCCAGCAGCCAAGATTTGGGGGGTACCTACGAGCAGTACTTC
TRBD1 TRBJ2-1 TRBV15 NA CATSTGQAPSYEQFF TGTGCCACCAGCACAGGACAGGCCCCTAGCTATGAGCAGTTCTTC
TRBD1 TRBJ1-1 TRBV5-1 once CASSLQPDRGGTEAFF TGCGCCAGCAGCCTCCAACCCGACAGGGGCGGAACTGAAGCTTTCTTT
TRBD1 TRBJ1-2 TRBV4-1 NA CASSQPILDRVGPRGYTF TGCGCCAGCAGCCAACCGATCTTGGACAGGGTAGGGCCCCGGGGCTACACCTTC
NA TRBJ1-5 TRBV23-1 NA CDAMEYQPQHF TGCGATGCAATGGAGTATCAGCCCCAGCATTTT
NA TRBJ1-1 TRBV5-5 NA CASSHTIPGQLNTEAFF TGTGCCAGCAGCCATACAATTCCGGGACAACTAAACACTGAAGCTTTCTTT
NA TRBJ1-2 TRBV29-1 NA CSAGSTGINYGYTF TGCAGCGCCGGATCGACAGGAATAAACTATGGCTACACCTTC
TRBD2 TRBJ2-1 TRBV4-1 NA CASSTRDAGGNEQFF TGCGCCAGCAGTACTCGGGACGCGGGGGGGAATGAGCAGTTCTTC
NA TRBJ1-2 TRBV3-1/TRBV3-2 NA CASSNLGDGYTF TGTGCCAGCAGCAATCTCGGGGATGGCTACACCTTC
NA TRBJ2-3 TRBV7-2 NA CASSLDSPTQYF TGTGCCAGCAGCTTGGACTCCCCCACGCAGTATTTT
TRBD1 TRBJ1-1 TRBV19 NA CASSLQGNEAFF TGTGCCAGTAGCCTACAGGGGAATGAAGCTTTCTTT
TRBD2 TRBJ2-7 TRBV7-8 once CASIRPGGFYEQYF TGTGCCAGCATCCGACCCGGGGGGTTCTACGAGCAGTACTTC
TRBD1 TRBJ2-3 TRBV24-1 NA CATSGRDSRHDTQYF TGTGCCACCAGTGGTCGGGACAGTCGTCACGATACGCAGTATTTT
TRBD2 TRBJ2-1 TRBV19 few CASRISGGVREQFF TGTGCCAGTAGAATTAGCGGGGGCGTCCGTGAGCAGTTCTTC
TRBD2 TRBJ2-3 TRBV7-9 NA CASSLGLPSTDTQYF TGTGCCAGCAGCTTGGGACTACCTAGCACAGATACGCAGTATTTT
NA TRBJ2-1 TRBV11-2 NA CASSFGGGRSYNEQFF TGTGCCAGCAGCTTCGGCGGGGGCCGCTCCTACAATGAGCAGTTCTTC
NA TRBJ1-1 TRBV7-2 NA CASRPWGDRASTEAFF TGTGCCAGCAGGCCATGGGGGGACCGGGCAAGCACTGAAGCTTTCTTT
TRBD2 TRBJ2-7 TRBV7-2 once CASSFLNRGSGGPYEQYF TGTGCCAGCAGCTTTCTAAACCGTGGTAGCGGGGGGCCCTACGAGCAGTACTTC
NA TRBJ1-1 TRBV28 NA CASSSRYTEAFF TGTGCCAGCAGTTCGAGGTACACTGAAGCTTTCTTT
TRBD1 TRBJ1-6 TRBV11-2 NA CASSLRDRVNSPLHF TGTGCCAGCAGCCTAAGAGACAGGGTGAATTCACCCCTCCACTTT
NA TRBJ1-2 TRBV5-1 NA CASSLAGARGGYTF TGCGCCAGCAGCTTGGCAGGAGCAAGGGGAGGCTACACCTTC
TRBD2 TRBJ2-2 TRBV5-1 NA CASSTGAAGGNTGELFF TGCGCCAGCAGCACCGGAGCTGCGGGGGGCAACACCGGGGAGCTGTTTTTT
TRBD1 TRBJ1-6 TRBV27 NA CASSLHRDRALEGSYNSPLHF TGTGCCAGCAGTCTACACCGGGACAGGGCTCTGGAGGGCTCCTATAATTCACCCCTCCACTTT
TRBD1 TRBJ2-1 TRBV11-3 NA CASSRIQGEYNEQFF TGTGCCAGCAGCCGCATACAGGGGGAGTACAATGAGCAGTTCTTC
TRBD1 TRBJ1-4 TRBV20-1 NA CADRVGEKLFF TGCGCCGACAGGGTCGGAGAAAAACTGTTTTTT
TRBD1 TRBJ1-2 TRBV9 NA CASSVDRADGYGYTF TGTGCCAGCAGCGTGGACAGGGCAGATGGCTATGGCTACACCTTC
TRBD2 TRBJ2-3 TRBV9 NA CASSVGRGGPSTDTQYF TGTGCCAGCAGCGTAGGGCGGGGGGGCCCTAGCACAGATACGCAGTATTTT
TRBD2 TRBJ2-2 TRBV5-4 NA CASSSTREGTGELFF TGTGCCAGCAGCAGTACCCGGGAGGGCACCGGGGAGCTGTTTTTT
TRBD1 TRBJ2-7 TRBV7-2 NA CASSLGSDRAYEQYF TGTGCCAGCAGCTTAGGTTCGGACAGGGCCTACGAGCAGTACTTC
TRBD1 TRBJ1-2 TRBV6-1 NA CASSEGQAAGYGYTF TGTGCCAGCAGTGAGGGACAGGCGGCCGGATATGGCTACACCTTC
NA TRBJ2-1 TRBV30 NA CAWSRGSSYNEQFF TGTGCCTGGAGCCGGGGGAGCTCCTACAATGAGCAGTTCTTC
NA TRBJ2-6 TRBV11-2 NA CASSPGQGYGANVLTF TGTGCCAGCAGCCCCGGTCAGGGGTATGGGGCCAACGTCCTGACTTTC
TRBD1 TRBJ1-4 TRBV5-1 NA CASSTGTGSEKLFF TGCGCCAGCAGCACCGGGACAGGGTCTGAAAAACTGTTTTTT
TRBD2 TRBJ2-3 TRBV4-2 NA CASSQTSGGPDTQYF TGTGCCAGCAGCCAGACTAGCGGGGGGCCAGATACGCAGTATTTT
NA TRBJ1-6 TRBV7-9 few CASSVQYSPLHF TGTGCCAGCAGTGTACAGTATTCACCCCTCCACTTT
TRBD1 TRBJ1-4 TRBV5-1 once CASSPNPGGNEKLFF TGCGCCAGCAGCCCAAATCCAGGGGGTAATGAAAAACTGTTTTTT
NA TRBJ1-2 TRBV4-2 NA CASSQGGVGYYGYTF TGTGCCAGCAGCCAAGGGGGGGTGGGCTACTATGGCTACACCTTC
NA TRBJ1-1 TRBV6-2/TRBV6-3 NA CASSYSGFEVTNTEAFF TGTGCCAGCAGTTACTCTGGCTTCGAGGTTACCAACACTGAAGCTTTCTTT
NA TRBJ1-6 TRBV18 NA CASSPQTLISDSYNSPLHF TGTGCCAGCTCACCACAGACCTTAATTTCGGACAGTTATAATTCACCCCTCCACTTT
NA TRBJ1-1 TRBV12-3/TRBV12-4 NA CASSLTGSTEAFF TGTGCCAGCAGTTTAACAGGGAGCACTGAAGCTTTCTTT
NA TRBJ1-6 TRBV2 NA CASVEGIINSPLHF TGTGCCAGTGTTGAGGGTATAATTAATTCACCCCTCCACTTT
TRBD1 TRBJ1-3 TRBV4-1 NA CASSLLSGTGRGNTIYF TGCGCCAGCAGCCTCCTCTCCGGGACAGGGAGGGGAAACACCATATATTTT
TRBD1 TRBJ2-2 TRBV5-6 few CASSWDRGTGELFF TGTGCCAGCAGCTGGGACAGGGGAACCGGGGAGCTGTTTTTT
TRBD1 TRBJ1-2 TRBV28 once CASRTGQGDYGYTF TGTGCCAGCAGGACGGGACAGGGTGACTATGGCTACACCTTC
NA TRBJ2-1 TRBV5-1 NA CASSLSRASYNEQFF TGCGCCAGCAGCTTGAGCAGGGCTTCCTACAATGAGCAGTTCTTC
TRBD2 TRBJ2-1 TRBV5-4 once CASSSGGGQLNEQFF TGTGCCAGCAGCTCCGGCGGGGGGCAGTTGAATGAGCAGTTCTTC
TRBD1 TRBJ1-6 TRBV28 NA CASSLSGTGVIISPLHF TGTGCCAGCAGTTTAAGTGGGACAGGGGTCATCATTTCACCCCTCCACTTT